This T cell receptor beta chain came from a study of blood T cell repertoires in COVID-19. Only one count was recorded for this clone. The CDR3 extends over 18 amino acids. Germline-derived CDR1 and CDR2 are MNHEY and SMNVEV (reference sequence). The J segment lost 4 bases and the V segment lost 5 bases, leaving 14 bases of the junction unmatched. The data were produced by immunoSEQ multiplex PCR, yet TCRdb's version contains in-frame clones alone and is incomplete. The sample holds some 170,000 clones; almost 80% are singletons and the top ten take about 25%. Sample: peripheral blood. The TCR originated in a woman in her seventies with acute or convalescent COVID-19. The chain is built from TRBV27 and TRBJ2-4, with 10 bases fitting TRBD2. CDR3 sequence reads: CASSPQRGAGGLKNIQYF. The CDR3, as DNA: TGTGCCAGCAGTCCCCAGAGGGGAGCGGGAGGGTTGAAAAACATTCAGTACTTC.